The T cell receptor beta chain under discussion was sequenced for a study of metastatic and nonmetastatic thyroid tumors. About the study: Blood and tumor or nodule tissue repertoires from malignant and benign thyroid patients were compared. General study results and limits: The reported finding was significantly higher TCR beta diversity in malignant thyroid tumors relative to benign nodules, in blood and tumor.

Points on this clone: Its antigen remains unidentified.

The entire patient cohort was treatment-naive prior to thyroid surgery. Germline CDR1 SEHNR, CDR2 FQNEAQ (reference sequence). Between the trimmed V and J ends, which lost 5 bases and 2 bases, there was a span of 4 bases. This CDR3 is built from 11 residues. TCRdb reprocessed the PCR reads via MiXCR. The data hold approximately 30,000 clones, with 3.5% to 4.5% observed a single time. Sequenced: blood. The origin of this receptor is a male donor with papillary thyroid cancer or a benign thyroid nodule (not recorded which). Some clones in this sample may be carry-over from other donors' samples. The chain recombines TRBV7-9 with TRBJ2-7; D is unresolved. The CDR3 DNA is TGTGCCAGCAGCCCACCCTACGAGCAGTACTTC. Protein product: CASSPPYEQYF.